Sequencing of this T cell receptor beta chain was carried out in a study of breast tumors, draining lymph nodes, adjacent tissues. Breast cancer patients provided tissue from their axillary draining lymph nodes. CDR3 length equals 14 residues. Trimming removed 5 bases from V and 4 bases from J, with 15 bases in between. This clonotype came up many times. TCRdb recomputed calls from the multiplex PCR reads with MiXCR, one row per CDR3 protein. The data show 290,000 or so distinct CDR3 sequences, under 35% seen once. The sample comprised axillary lymph node tissue. The chain employs TRBV12-3 or TRBV12-4 and TRBJ2-7, with D perhaps TRBD1 (6 bases). This sequence was found in a female donor with breast cancer. Some clones in this sample may be carry-over from other donors' samples. The CDR3 region is CASSLTGIPYEQYF. The DNA of the CDR3 is TGTGCCAGCAGTCTAACAGGGATCCCTTACGAGCAGTACTTC.